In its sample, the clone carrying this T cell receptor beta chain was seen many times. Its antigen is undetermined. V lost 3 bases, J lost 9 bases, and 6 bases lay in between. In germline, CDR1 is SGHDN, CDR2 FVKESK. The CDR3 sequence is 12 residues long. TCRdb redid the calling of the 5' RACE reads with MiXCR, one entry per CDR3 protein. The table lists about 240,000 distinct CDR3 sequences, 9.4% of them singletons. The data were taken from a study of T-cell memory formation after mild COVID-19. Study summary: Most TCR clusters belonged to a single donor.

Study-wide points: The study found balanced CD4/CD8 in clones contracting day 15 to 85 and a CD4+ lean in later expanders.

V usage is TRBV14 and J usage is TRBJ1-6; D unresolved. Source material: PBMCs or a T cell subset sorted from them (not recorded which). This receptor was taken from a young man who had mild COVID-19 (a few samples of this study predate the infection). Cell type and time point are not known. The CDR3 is CASSHSLSPLHF. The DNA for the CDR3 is TGTGCCAGCAGCCATTCCCTTTCACCCCTCCACTTT.